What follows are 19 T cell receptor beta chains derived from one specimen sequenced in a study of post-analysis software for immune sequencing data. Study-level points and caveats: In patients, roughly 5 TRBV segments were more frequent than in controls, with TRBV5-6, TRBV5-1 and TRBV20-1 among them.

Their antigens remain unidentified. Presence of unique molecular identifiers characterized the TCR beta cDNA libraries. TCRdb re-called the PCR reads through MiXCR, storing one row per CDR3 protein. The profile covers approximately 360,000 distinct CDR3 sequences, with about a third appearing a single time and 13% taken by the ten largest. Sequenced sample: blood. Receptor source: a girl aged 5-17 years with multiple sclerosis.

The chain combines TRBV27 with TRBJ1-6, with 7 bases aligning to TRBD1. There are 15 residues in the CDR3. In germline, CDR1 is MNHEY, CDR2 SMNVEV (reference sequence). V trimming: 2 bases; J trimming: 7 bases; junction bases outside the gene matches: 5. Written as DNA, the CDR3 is TGTGCCAGCAGTTTAAACCAGGGGGTCAATTCACCCCTCCACTTT. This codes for CASSLNQGVNSPLHF.

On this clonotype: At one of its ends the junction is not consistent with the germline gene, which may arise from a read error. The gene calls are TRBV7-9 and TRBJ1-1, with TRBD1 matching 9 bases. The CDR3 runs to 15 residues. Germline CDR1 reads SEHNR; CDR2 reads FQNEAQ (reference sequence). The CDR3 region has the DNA TGTGCCAGCAGCCCCAGGACAGGGGTGAAAACTGAAGCTTTCTTT. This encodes CASSPRTGVKTEAFF.

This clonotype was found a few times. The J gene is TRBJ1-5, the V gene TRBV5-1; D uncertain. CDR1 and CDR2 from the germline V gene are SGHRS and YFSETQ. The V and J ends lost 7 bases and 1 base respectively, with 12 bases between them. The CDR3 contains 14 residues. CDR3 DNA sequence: TGCGCCAGCTCTCCAGATTTCAGCAATCAGCCCCAGCATTTT. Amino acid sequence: CASSPDFSNQPQHF. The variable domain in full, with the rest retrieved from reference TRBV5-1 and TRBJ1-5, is KAGVTQTPRYLIKTRGQQVTLSCSPISGHRSVSWYQQTPGQGLQFLFEYFSETQRNKGNFPGRFSGRQFSNSRSEMNVSTLELGDSALYLCASSPDFSNQPQHFGDGTRLSIL.

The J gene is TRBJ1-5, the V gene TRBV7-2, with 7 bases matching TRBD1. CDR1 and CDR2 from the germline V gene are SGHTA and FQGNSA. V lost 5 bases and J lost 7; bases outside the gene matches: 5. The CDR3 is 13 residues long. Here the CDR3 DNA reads TGTGCCAGCAGCAGCCGACAGGGCCAGCCCCAGCATTTT. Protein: CASSSRQGQPQHF.

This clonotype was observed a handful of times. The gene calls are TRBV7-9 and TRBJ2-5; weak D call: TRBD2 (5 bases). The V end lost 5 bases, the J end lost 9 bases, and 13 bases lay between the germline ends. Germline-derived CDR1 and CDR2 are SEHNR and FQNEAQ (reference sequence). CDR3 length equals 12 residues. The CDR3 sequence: CASSRDPGAQYF. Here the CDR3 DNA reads TGTGCCAGCAGCCGGGATCCCGGGGCCCAGTACTTC.

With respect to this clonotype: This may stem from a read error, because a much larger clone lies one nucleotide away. CDR3 loop: CAGSYLFTGFYEQYF. In nucleotides, the CDR3 is TGTGCCGGCAGTTACTTGTTTACGGGCTTTTACGAGCAGTACTTC. This sequence joins TRBV6-6 and TRBJ2-7; D not resolved. Germline CDR1 and CDR2: MNHNY and SVGAGI (reference sequence). The CDR3 loop spans 15 amino acids.

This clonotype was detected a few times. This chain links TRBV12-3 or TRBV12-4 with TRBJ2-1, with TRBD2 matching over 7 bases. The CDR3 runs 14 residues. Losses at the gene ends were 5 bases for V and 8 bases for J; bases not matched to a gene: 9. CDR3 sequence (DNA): TGTGCCAGCAGTCGAATGGCGGGGGTGGATGAGCAGTTCTTC. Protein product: CASSRMAGVDEQFF.

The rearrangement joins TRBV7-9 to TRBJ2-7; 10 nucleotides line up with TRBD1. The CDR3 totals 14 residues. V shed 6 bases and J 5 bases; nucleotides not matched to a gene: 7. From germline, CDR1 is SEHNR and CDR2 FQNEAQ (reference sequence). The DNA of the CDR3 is TGTGCCAGCAGTCTGGACAGGGGGTCTAACGAGCAGTACTTC. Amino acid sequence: CASSLDRGSNEQYF. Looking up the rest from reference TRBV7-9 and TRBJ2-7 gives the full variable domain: DTGVSQNPRHKITKRGQNVTFRCDPISEHNRLYWYRQTLGQGPEFLTYFQNEAQLEKSRLLSDRFSAERPKGSFSTLEIQRTEQGDSAMYLCASSLDRGSNEQYFGPGTRLTVT.

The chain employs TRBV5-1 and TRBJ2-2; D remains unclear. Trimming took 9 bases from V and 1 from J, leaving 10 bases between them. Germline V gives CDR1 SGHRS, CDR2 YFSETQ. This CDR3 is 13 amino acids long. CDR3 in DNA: TGCGCCACCCCAGACTTGAACACCGGGGAGCTGTTTTTT. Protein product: CATPDLNTGELFF.

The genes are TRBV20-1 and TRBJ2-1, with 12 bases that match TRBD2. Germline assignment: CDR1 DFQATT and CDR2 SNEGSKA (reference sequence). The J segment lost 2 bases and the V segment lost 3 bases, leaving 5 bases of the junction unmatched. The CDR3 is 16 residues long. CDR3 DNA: TGCAGTGCTAGGTTGACTAGCGGGGGCCCCTACAATGAGCAGTTCTTC. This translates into CSARLTSGGPYNEQFF.

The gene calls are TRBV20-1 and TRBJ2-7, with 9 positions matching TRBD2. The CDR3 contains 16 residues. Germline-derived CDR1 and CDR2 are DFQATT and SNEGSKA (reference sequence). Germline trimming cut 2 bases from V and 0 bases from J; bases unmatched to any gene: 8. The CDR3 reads CSARMAGGLGSYEQYF. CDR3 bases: TGCAGTGCTAGAATGGCGGGGGGGCTAGGCTCCTACGAGCAGTACTTC.

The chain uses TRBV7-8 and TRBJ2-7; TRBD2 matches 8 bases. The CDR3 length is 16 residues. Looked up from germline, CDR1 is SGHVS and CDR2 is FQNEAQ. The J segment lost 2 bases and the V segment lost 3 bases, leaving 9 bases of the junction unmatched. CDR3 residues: CASSFKLAAFPYEQYF. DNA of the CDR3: TGTGCCAGCAGCTTTAAACTAGCGGCGTTCCCCTACGAGCAGTACTTC.

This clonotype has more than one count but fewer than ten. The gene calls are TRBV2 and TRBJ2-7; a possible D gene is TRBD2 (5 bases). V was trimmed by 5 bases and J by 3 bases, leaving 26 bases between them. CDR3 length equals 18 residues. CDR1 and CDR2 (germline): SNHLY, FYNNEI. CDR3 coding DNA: TGTGCCAGCAGTCCAACCTCTAGAGGCGGGCTGGGTAACTACGAGCAGTACTTC. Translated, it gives CASSPTSRGGLGNYEQYF.

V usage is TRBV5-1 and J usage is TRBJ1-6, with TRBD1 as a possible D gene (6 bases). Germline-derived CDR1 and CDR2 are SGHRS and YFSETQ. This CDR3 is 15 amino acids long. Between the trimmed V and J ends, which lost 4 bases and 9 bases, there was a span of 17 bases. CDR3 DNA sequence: TGCGCCAGCAGCGAGGGGGACTCAGACGGTTCACCCCTCCACTTT. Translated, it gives CASSEGDSDGSPLHF.

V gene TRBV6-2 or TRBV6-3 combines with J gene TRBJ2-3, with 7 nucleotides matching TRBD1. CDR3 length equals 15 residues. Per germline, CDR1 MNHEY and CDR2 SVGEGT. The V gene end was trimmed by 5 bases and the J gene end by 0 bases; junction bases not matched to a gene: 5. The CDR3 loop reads CASSKGATSTDTQYF. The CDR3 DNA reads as TGTGCCAGCAGTAAGGGGGCAACTAGCACAGATACGCAGTATTTT.

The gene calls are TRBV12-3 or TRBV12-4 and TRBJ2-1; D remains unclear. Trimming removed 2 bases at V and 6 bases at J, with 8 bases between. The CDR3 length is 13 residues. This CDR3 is CASSLRLTNEQFF. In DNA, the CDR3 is TGTGCCAGCAGTTTACGTCTAACCAATGAGCAGTTCTTC.

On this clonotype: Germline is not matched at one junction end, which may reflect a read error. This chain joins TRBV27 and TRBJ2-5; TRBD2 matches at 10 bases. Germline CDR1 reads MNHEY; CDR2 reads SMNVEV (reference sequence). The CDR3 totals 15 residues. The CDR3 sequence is CAPRGLAGAMETQYF. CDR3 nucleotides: TGCGCCCCCCGGGGGCTAGCGGGGGCGATGGAGACCCAGTACTTC.

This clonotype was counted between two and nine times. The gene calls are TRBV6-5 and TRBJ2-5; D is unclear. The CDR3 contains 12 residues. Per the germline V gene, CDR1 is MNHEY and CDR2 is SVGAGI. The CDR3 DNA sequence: TGTGCTTCCTGGAGAAGGGCAGAGACCCAGTACTTC. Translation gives CASWRRAETQYF.

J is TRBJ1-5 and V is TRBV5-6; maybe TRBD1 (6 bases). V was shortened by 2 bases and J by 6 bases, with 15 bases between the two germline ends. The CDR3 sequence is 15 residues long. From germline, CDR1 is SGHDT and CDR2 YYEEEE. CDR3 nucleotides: TGTGCCAGCAGCTTATGGGGGCGGCGTGGTCAGCCCCAGCATTTT. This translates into CASSLWGRRGQPQHF.